A single T cell receptor beta chain is shown here with its context. Its matching antigen is unknown. CDR3 size: 16 residues. Trimming cost V 1 base and J 4 bases, with 14 bases left between them. In germline, CDR1 is SGHTA, CDR2 FQGNSA. This record belongs to a study of monozygotic twins with cystic fibrosis. General study results and limits: Co-twins had the most similar V usage for 13 of 16 pairs, J for 8. Monozygotic CF twin pairs shared significantly more nucleotide-identical clonotypes than unrelated CF individuals did.

Clones were sequenced by immunoSEQ multiplex PCR, and TCRdb holds only the in-frame ones, with some missing. The sample holds about 35,000 clones; roughly three fifths are singletons and the top ten take around 0.73%. The chain couples TRBV7-2 to TRBJ2-1, with D possibly TRBD2 on 6 matching bases. The TCR was taken from a girl aged 10 to 17 with cystic fibrosis. The sequencing sample was made of blood. The CDR3 DNA sequence: TGTGCCAGCAGCTTAGTCGGGAGAGGGTTTTACAATGAGCAGTTCTTC. Translation gives CASSLVGRGFYNEQFF.